What follows describes a single T cell receptor (beta chain). Its antigen is undetermined. Method: immunoSEQ multiplex PCR; TCRdb's copy keeps in-frame clones and lacks some. The sample shows tens of thousands of clones, about nine tenths of them seen only once. The data belong to a study of T cell responses to AZD1222 COVID-19 vaccine. Germline V gene sequence: CDR1 SQVTM, CDR2 ANQGSEA. This CDR3 has 13 amino acids. V was trimmed by 4 bases and J by 0 bases, leaving 9 bases between them. Study-wide points: After the peak T cell response, and only then, were repertoires sampled. Females made up more of the donors, who were largely white British, and clonal diversity may have come out too low.

Second-dose intervals of approximately 4 or approximately 12 weeks were pooled. The sequence was obtained from an adult who received the AZD1222 COVID-19 vaccine. The chain joins TRBV29-1 to TRBJ1-2; weak D call: TRBD1 (5 bases). Sample: peripheral blood, taken 28 days after the second AZD1222 dose. This CDR3 is CSVAGTANYGYTF. In nucleotides, the CDR3 is TGCAGCGTTGCAGGGACCGCTAACTATGGCTACACCTTC. Filled out from reference TRBV29-1 and TRBJ1-2, the complete variable domain reads SAVISQKPSRDICQRGTSLTIQCQVDSQVTMMFWYRQQPGQSLTLIATANQGSEATYESGFVIDKFPISRPNLTFSTLTVSNMSPEDSSIYLCSVAGTANYGYTFGSGTRLTVV.